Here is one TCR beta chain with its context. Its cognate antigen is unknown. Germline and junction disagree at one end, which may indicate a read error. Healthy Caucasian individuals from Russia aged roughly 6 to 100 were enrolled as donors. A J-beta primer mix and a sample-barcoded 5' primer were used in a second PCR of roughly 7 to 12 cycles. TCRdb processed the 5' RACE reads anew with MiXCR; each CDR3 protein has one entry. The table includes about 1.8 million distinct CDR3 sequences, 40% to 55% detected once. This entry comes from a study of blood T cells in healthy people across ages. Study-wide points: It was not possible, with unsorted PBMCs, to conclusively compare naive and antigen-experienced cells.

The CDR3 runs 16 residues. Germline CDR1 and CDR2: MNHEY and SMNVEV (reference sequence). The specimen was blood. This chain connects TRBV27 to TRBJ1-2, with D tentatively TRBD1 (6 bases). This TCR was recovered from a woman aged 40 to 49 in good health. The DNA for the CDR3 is TGTGCCAGTAGTTTATGGCCCCAGGACAGCGGGGCGGGCTACACCTTC. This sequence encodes CASSLWPQDSGAGYTF.